This T cell receptor beta chain was obtained from a study of T cell repertoires in cytomegalovirus infection (dated by TCRdb to about 2019). For the wider study: The peptide stimulations were aimed at well-studied HLA-B-restricted epitopes as well as recently identified HLA-C-restricted CMV epitopes, whose presentation resists viral immunomodulation. Donor HLA type was relevant to the analysis, because carriage of CMV infection together with the matching HLA type was indicated by public TCR beta signatures. Overall study outcomes, separate from this receptor: The ex vivo response was dominated by HLA-C-restricted CMV-specific TCR beta clonotypes, which also provided the single most frequent clonotype in two of eight donors. Carriers of CMV infection plus the relevant HLA type were discriminated by the cumulative frequency of public TCR beta family members in the study cohort and in an independent approximately 400-donor cohort.

Regarding this clonotype: Which antigen it targets is not known. Qualities for individual bases were not recorded, and no much larger clone is one base off.

The treatment or condition label, as the study defines it: in vitro stimulation with specific CMV peptide epitopes to enrich CMV-specific T cells. TCRdb shows the sequencer as Illumina HiSeq 1500. TCRdb reprocessing: public reads trimmed at Q25 with fastp, clones called with MiXCR, in-frame beta chains kept. CDR3 protein duplicates are merged, each entry listing the most common genes and DNA. This sample gives 400,000 to 600,000 distinct CDR3 sequences in total; 42% of them show up just once. The top ten constitute about 39% of the sample. Based on the germline V gene, the CDR1 and CDR2 sequences are SGHVS and FNYEAQ. Unmatched junction bases come to 6, with V trimmed by 2 bases and J by 2 bases. From cysteine to phenylalanine, the CDR3 is 15 amino acids long. The only DNA kept is the CDR3, 45 bases in frame from the first base.

The chain is assembled from TRBV7-6 and TRBJ2-7, and 7 junctional nucleotides match TRBD1. The receptor was isolated from a human donor in good health (CMV status not recorded). Some clones in this sample may be carry-over from other donors' samples. Source: cultured PBMCs, taken from culture after CMV antigen stimulation. The base sequence is TGTGCCAGCAGCTTACGACAGGGACCCACCTACGAGCAGTACTTC. Translated, this is CASSLRQGPTYEQYF.